This entry describes one TCR beta chain. Its antigen is still unknown. Germline V gene data show CDR1 as KGHSH and CDR2 as LQKENI. Trimming removed 3 bases from V and 10 bases from J, with 12 bases in between. The CDR3 totals 13 residues. This record comes from a study of cytomegalovirus exposure and HLA in healthy donors. Study at large: The 120 or so validation repertoires were reported in a later analysis to have been generated on the same platform as the approximately 700 first-cohort repertoires.

TCRdb keeps only in-frame clones here, not all; method: immunoSEQ multiplex PCR. The top ten clones hold 1.5% to 2% of a sample with about 150,000 clones, about 95% of them seen once. Study conclusions and caveats: The classifier was said to identify cytomegalovirus status with high specificity and sensitivity.

The sequence derives from a man younger than 35 in good health and CMV-seropositive. This sequence joins TRBV18 and TRBJ1-4, with D hard to call. Sequencing was performed on PBMCs. CDR3: CASSPVVRGKLFF. CDR3 coding DNA: TGTGCCAGCTCACCGGTGGTTCGGGGAAAACTGTTTTTT.